This T cell receptor (beta chain) was observed in a study of blood T cell repertoires in COVID-19. Study-level background: Sites in the United States, Italy and Spain provided acute and convalescent COVID-19 samples. T cells, B-cell-depleted T cells, or PBMCs provided the cDNA or gDNA that served as material.

Source study methods: Scientists estimated how many nucleated cells there were by amplifying reference gene primers. TCRdb's table, derived via immunoSEQ multiplex PCR, lists solely in-frame clones and lacks some. Clone size and the V and J calls come from that table; the DNA yielded D and trimming. The sample holds about 150,000 clones, just under 90% seen once. The CDR3 runs 14 residues. The ends lost 7 bases at V and 4 bases at J; junction bases unmatched: 7. CDR1 LNHDA and CDR2 SQIVND come from the germline V gene (reference sequence). The rearrangement joins TRBV19 to TRBJ1-2; TRBD1 aligns across 9 bases. This sequence was found in a woman between 50 and 59 years old with active or convalescent COVID-19. The sequenced sample was peripheral blood. This chain's CDR3 is CASTKGTGLYGYTF. The CDR3 DNA sequence: TGTGCCAGTACGAAGGGGACAGGGCTCTATGGCTACACCTTC.